Below, one T cell receptor (beta chain) is given with its context. Its antigen is unknown. The record originates from a study of T cell repertoires in aging, cancer and after chemotherapy. About the research overall: Healthy donor repertoires were recorded over several months to years and showed clear clonal overlap. Whole-study results and caveats: In each cancer cohort, median generation probability increased across chemotherapy, suggesting thymic output rebounded. Compared with age-matched healthy donors, untreated hematological or solid cancer patients showed higher blood TCR clonality.

Germline assignment: CDR1 MDHEN and CDR2 SYDVKM. Trimming stripped 2 bases from V and 5 bases from J, with 4 bases between. This CDR3 spans 12 amino acids. TCR beta rearrangements were amplified from peripheral blood genomic DNA. TRB rearrangements spanning V, D and J were amplified using mixed TRB-A/B primers. One entry per CDR3 protein results from TCRdb running MiXCR on the multiplex PCR reads. The sample yields over 8,500 distinct CDR3 sequences, roughly a quarter seen once. The sequenced sample was blood. The chain is built from TRBV28 and TRBJ1-5; D unclear. The clonotype originates from a human donor in good health. Written as DNA, the CDR3 is TGTGCCAGCAGTTTAAACGATCAGCCCCAGCATTTT. Its translation is CASSLNDQPQHF.